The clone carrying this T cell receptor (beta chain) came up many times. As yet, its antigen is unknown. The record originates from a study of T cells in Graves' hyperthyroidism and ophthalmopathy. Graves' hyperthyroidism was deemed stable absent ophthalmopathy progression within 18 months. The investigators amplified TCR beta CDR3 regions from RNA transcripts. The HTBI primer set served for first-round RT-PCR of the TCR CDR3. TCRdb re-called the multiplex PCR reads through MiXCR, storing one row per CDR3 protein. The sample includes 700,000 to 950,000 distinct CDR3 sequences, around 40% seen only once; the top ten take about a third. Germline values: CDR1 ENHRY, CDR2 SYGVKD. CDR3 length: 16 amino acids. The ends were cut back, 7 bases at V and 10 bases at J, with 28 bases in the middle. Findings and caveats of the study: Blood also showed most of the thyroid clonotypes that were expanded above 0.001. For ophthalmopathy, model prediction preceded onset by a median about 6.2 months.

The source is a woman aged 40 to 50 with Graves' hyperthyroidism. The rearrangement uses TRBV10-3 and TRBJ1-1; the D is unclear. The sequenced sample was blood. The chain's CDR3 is CAITAPKKTHRERAFF. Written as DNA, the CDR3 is TGTGCCATCACCGCTCCGAAAAAGACTCACCGGGAACGAGCTTTCTTT.